This T cell receptor beta chain was retrieved from a study of cytomegalovirus exposure and HLA in healthy donors. Across the study: In a later analysis, the roughly 130 validation repertoires were reported to have used the same platform as the 666 first-cohort repertoires.

Repertoires were generated with immunoSEQ multiplex PCR, while TCRdb's copy carries only in-frame clones and drops some. The sample contains 150,000 to 170,000 clones, 86% of which appear only once. With respect to this clone: Antigen unknown.

Findings and caveats of the study: That first-cohort TCR clusters tended to co-occur in the 95 to 150 validation repertoires was found in a later analysis. According to reports, the classifier identified cytomegalovirus status with high specificity and sensitivity. CMV antigen specificity of a few CMV-associated chains was confirmed in vitro.

The V end lost 0 bases, the J end lost 7 bases, and 22 bases lay between the germline ends. This CDR3 region has 18 residues. Per the germline V gene, CDR1 is LNHDA and CDR2 is SQIVND (reference sequence). The clonotype originates from a human donor in good health. The sequenced material came from PBMCs. The chain has TRBV19 and TRBJ2-1; perhaps TRBD1 as D (6 bases). The CDR3 loop is CASSIDRAGEVVRNEQFF. In DNA form, the CDR3 reads TGTGCCAGTAGTATAGATAGGGCAGGGGAAGTGGTGCGGAATGAGCAGTTCTTC.